Each of the 21 T cell receptor beta chains below was sequenced from the same sample in a study of T cell responses to AZD1222 COVID-19 vaccine. The protocol was immunoSEQ multiplex PCR, while the TCRdb copy is restricted to in-frame clones and leaves out a portion. Of tens of thousands of clones listed, under 95% were seen once; the top ten hold 8%. This sample comprised peripheral blood, obtained 28 days after the second AZD1222 dose. The source is an adult who received the AZD1222 COVID-19 vaccine.

The J gene is TRBJ2-7, the V gene TRBV28; TRBD1 agrees at 9 bases. In germline, CDR1 is MDHEN, CDR2 SYDVKM. Unmatched junction bases numbered 14, after V lost 5 bases and J lost 6 bases. There are 16 residues in the CDR3. CDR3 DNA sequence: TGTGCCAGCAGTCCACCTCCGGGACAGGGCTCGGGCGAGCAGTACTTC. As protein: CASSPPPGQGSGEQYF. Drawing the rest from reference TRBV28 and TRBJ2-7, the complete variable domain is DVKVTQSSRYLVKRTGEKVFLECVQDMDHENMFWYRQDPGLGLRLIYFSYDVKMKEKGDIPEGYSVSREKKERFSLILESASTNQTSMYLCASSPPPGQGSGEQYFGPGTRLTVT.

This chain joins TRBV25-1 and TRBJ1-3; D is undetermined. The CDR3 is 14 residues long. Trimming shortened V by 4 bases and J by 3 bases, and 10 bases separated the two germline ends. Germline V gives CDR1 MGHDK, CDR2 SYGVNS. In nucleotides, the CDR3 is TGTGCCAGCAGTGTTTTGGGAGGTGGAAACACCATATATTTT. The encoded protein is CASSVLGGGNTIYF.

The chain carries TRBV30 and TRBJ1-5; D is uncertain. Trimming removed 2 bases at V and 4 bases at J, with 9 bases between. The germline CDR1 and CDR2 sequences are GTSNPN and SVGIG (reference sequence). The CDR3 runs to 13 residues. Here the CDR3 DNA reads TGTGCCTGGAGTTCGAGTCTTAATCAGCCCCAGCATTTT. It yields the protein CAWSSSLNQPQHF.

The chain employs TRBV24-1 and TRBJ1-5; 9 bases line up with TRBD1. The CDR3 runs 17 residues. Losses at the gene ends were 6 bases for V and 0 bases for J; bases not matched to a gene: 8. Germline assignment: CDR1 KGHDR and CDR2 SFDVKD. This CDR3 reads CATSWGQGLYSNQPQHF. In nucleotides, the CDR3 is TGTGCCACCAGTTGGGGACAGGGTCTATATAGCAATCAGCCCCAGCATTTT.

CDR3 sequence (DNA): TGTGCCAGCACTCGGGGGGAGGGGGCTTACGAGCAGTACTTC. Residues: CASTRGEGAYEQYF. V is TRBV6-5 and J is TRBJ2-7; D possibly matches TRBD1 or TRBD2 (7 bases each). This CDR3 region has 14 residues. V was clipped by 7 bases and J by 4 bases, with 17 bases between them. Germline V CDR1 and CDR2: MNHEY, SVGAGI.

The chain couples TRBV2 to TRBJ1-1, with D perhaps TRBD1 (5 bases). The CDR3 has 14 amino acids. Germline CDR1 SNHLY, CDR2 FYNNEI. Trimming pared 6 bases from V and 3 bases from J, leaving 14 bases between. The CDR3, as DNA: TGTGCCAGCAGCGGAGACAGTTACCACACTGAAGCTTTCTTT. Residues: CASSGDSYHTEAFF.

V gene TRBV5-5 combines with J gene TRBJ1-4; no clear D. The CDR3 extends over 15 amino acids. Looked up from germline, CDR1 is SGHKS and CDR2 is YYEKEE (reference sequence). V lost 4 bases, J lost 0 bases, and 10 bases lay in between. The chain's CDR3 is CASSPRTATNEKLFF. CDR3 bases: TGTGCCAGCAGCCCCAGGACGGCAACTAATGAAAAACTGTTTTTT.

The chain employs TRBV4-2 and TRBJ2-2; unclear D gene. Germline V gives CDR1 LGHNA, CDR2 YNFKEQ. V lost 0 bases to trimming and J lost 1 base, with 9 bases between them. CDR3 size: 16 residues. CDR3 bases: TGTGCCAGCAGCCAAGACGAGGACCGGAACACCGGGGAGCTGTTTTTT. Protein product: CASSQDEDRNTGELFF.

The gene calls are TRBV28 and TRBJ2-5; tentative D call: TRBD2 (5 bases). V dropped 4 bases and J dropped 9 bases, with 9 bases sitting between them. This CDR3 contains 11 residues. Germline V gene lookup returns CDR1 MDHEN and CDR2 SYDVKM. The CDR3 reads CASSWEKAQYF. The CDR3 bases are TGTGCCAGCAGTTGGGAGAAGGCCCAGTACTTC.

There are a few counts of this clone. The chain is built from TRBV6-5 and TRBJ1-3; no clear D gene. The CDR3 spans 14 residues. The V end was cut by 6 bases, the J end by 7 bases, with 16 bases between. Germline V gene data show CDR1 as MNHEY and CDR2 as SVGAGI. In DNA form, the CDR3 reads TGTGCCAGCAGCCTCAGGACTCCTGAGAACACCATATATTTT. Translation: CASSLRTPENTIYF.

In its sample, this clone was seen a few times. The chain uses TRBV11-2 and TRBJ1-2; the D is unclear. The CDR3 runs to 11 residues. From germline, CDR1 is SGHAT and CDR2 FQNNGV. V was pared by 7 bases and J by 4 bases, with 7 bases between. The CDR3 DNA is TGTGCCAGCAAGGAGTCCTATGGCTACACCTTC. It translates to CASKESYGYTF.

This sequence joins TRBV7-3 and TRBJ2-3; perhaps TRBD2 as D (5 bases). Germline V gene lookup returns CDR1 SGHTA and CDR2 FQGTGA. V gave up 2 bases and J gave up 7 bases, with 16 bases separating them. The CDR3 consists of 15 residues. The CDR3 DNA sequence: TGTGCCAGCAGCTTAGGTGGGAGCGTCATAAATACGCAGTATTTT. It codes for CASSLGGSVINTQYF.

The chain carries TRBV29-1 and TRBJ2-2; the D is unclear. Per the germline V gene, CDR1 is SQVTM and CDR2 is ANQGSEA. Trimming removed 4 bases from V and 9 bases from J, with 12 bases in between. The CDR3 length is 12 residues. The DNA of the CDR3 is TGCAGCGTTGGCGGTGAGCACCGGGAGCTGTTTTTT. This translates into CSVGGEHRELFF.

The J gene is TRBJ2-5, the V gene TRBV30; TRBD2 is a possible D gene (5 bases). Germline-derived CDR1 and CDR2 are GTSNPN and SVGIG (reference sequence). The CDR3 length is 11 residues. The CDR3 DNA follows: TGTTCTTCCGGACTTATAGAGACCCAGTACTTC. Residues: CSSGLIETQYF.

CDR3 loop: CASSEALHGTGRAYGYTF. The CDR3, as DNA: TGTGCCAGCAGTGAAGCGCTTCATGGGACAGGACGAGCCTATGGCTACACCTTC. The chain combines TRBV6-1 with TRBJ1-2, with TRBD1 matching 8 bases. After removal of 0 bases from V and 4 bases from J, the junction contained 13 bases not matched to a gene. The germline gives CDR1 MNHNS, CDR2 SASEGT. CDR3 size: 18 residues.

This chain connects TRBV7-9 to TRBJ2-7; 10 bases align to TRBD2. This CDR3 has 17 residues. Looked up from germline, CDR1 is SEHNR and CDR2 is FQNEAQ (reference sequence). Unmatched junction bases numbered 8, after V lost 1 base and J lost 2 bases. CDR3 nucleotides: TGTGCCAGCAGCTTAGTTATGGGACTAGCGAGGGCCTACGAGCAGTACTTC. It encodes CASSLVMGLARAYEQYF.

The chain's CDR3 is CASSYRGGYTF. For the CDR3, the DNA is TGTGCCAGCAGCTACAGGGGCGGCTACACCTTC. The chain joins TRBV6-5 to TRBJ1-2, with TRBD1 matching 7 bases. Germline V gene data show CDR1 as MNHEY and CDR2 as SVGAGI. CDR3 size: 11 residues. V trimming: 6 bases; J trimming: 8 bases; junction bases outside the gene matches: 3.

In DNA, the CDR3 is TGTGCCAGCAGCCCCAGCGGGAGCGGTGTTAGTGAGCAGTTCTTC. This translates into CASSPSGSGVSEQFF. V is TRBV3-1 (or the pseudogene TRBV3-2) and J is TRBJ2-1; 8 bases match TRBD2. Germline CDR1 LGHDT, CDR2 YNNKEL (reference sequence). This CDR3 is built from 15 residues. Trimming removed 4 bases from V and 9 bases from J; junction bases left unmatched: 11.

A word on this clone: The junction shows a germline mismatch at one end, possibly a read error. The chain uses TRBV7-7 and TRBJ2-3; 8 bases line up with TRBD2. This CDR3 region has 17 residues. Per germline, CDR1 SSHAT and CDR2 FNYEAQ (reference sequence). Here the CDR3 DNA reads TGTGCTAGCAGCCCCACCGTGGGGGGACTAGGGCCGGATACGCAGTATTTT. It translates to CASSPTVGGLGPDTQYF.

In this sample, this clone turned up once. This rearrangement joins TRBV9 to TRBJ1-1; the D gene is possibly TRBD1 (5 bases). CDR3 length: 14 amino acids. Trimming pared 4 bases from V and 1 base from J, leaving 11 bases between. Germline V CDR1 and CDR2: SGDLS, YYNGEE. The CDR3 is CASSLGTGNTEAFF. The CDR3 region has the DNA TGTGCCAGCAGCTTGGGGACGGGGAACACTGAAGCTTTCTTT.

This rearrangement joins TRBV27 to TRBJ1-5, with TRBD1 as a possible D gene (5 bases). V was clipped by 2 bases and J by 4 bases, with 9 bases between them. Per germline, CDR1 MNHEY and CDR2 SMNVEV (reference sequence). The CDR3 has 14 residues. The chain's CDR3 is CASSLGTANQPQHF. The DNA for the CDR3 is TGTGCCAGCAGTTTAGGGACGGCTAATCAGCCCCAGCATTTT.